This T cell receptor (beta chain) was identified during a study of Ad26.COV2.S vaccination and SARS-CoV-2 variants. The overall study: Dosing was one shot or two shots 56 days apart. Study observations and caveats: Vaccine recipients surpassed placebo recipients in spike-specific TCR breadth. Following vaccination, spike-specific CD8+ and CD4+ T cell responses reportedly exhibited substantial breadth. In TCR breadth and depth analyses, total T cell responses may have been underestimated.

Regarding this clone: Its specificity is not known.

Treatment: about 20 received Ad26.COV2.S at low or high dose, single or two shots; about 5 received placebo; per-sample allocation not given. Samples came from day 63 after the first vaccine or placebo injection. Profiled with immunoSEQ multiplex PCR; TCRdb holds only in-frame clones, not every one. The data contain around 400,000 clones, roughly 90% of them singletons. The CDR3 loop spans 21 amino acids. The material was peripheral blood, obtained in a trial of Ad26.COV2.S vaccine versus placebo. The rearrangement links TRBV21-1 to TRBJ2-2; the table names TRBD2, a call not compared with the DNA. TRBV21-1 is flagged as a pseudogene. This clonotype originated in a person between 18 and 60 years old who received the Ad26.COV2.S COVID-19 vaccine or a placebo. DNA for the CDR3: TGTGCCAGCAGCAAAAAGGGGCCCGGGACTAGCGGGTCCTCGAACACCGGGGAGCTGTTTTTT. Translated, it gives CASSKKGPGTSGSSNTGELFF.